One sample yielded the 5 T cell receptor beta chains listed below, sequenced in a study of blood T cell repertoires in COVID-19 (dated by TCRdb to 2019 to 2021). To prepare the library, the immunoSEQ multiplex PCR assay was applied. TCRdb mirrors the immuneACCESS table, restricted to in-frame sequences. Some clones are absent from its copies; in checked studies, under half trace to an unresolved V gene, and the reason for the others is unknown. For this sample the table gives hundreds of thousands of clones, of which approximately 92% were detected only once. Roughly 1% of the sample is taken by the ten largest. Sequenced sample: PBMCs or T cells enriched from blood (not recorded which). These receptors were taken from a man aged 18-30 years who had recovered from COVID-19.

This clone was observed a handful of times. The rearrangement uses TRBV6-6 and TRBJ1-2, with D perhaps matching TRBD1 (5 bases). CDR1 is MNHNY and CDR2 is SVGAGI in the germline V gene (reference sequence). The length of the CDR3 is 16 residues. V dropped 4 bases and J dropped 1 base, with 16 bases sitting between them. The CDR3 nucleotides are TGTGCCAGCAGTTCTCAGGGATACGGATATAACTATGGCTACACCTTC. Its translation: CASSSQGYGYNYGYTF.

In DNA form, the CDR3 reads TGTGCCAGCAGCGTAGGAGATTACGAGCAGTACTTC. As protein: CASSVGDYEQYF. The chain is built from TRBV9 and TRBJ2-7; D not certain. The germline CDR1 and CDR2 sequences are SGDLS and YYNGEE. The CDR3 length is 12 residues. Between the trimmed V and J ends, which lost 0 bases and 4 bases, there was a span of 5 bases.

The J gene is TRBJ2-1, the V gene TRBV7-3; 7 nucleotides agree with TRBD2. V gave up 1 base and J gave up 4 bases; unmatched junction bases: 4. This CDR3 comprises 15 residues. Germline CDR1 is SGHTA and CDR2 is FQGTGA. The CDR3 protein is CASSLSSGKYNEQFF. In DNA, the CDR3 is TGTGCCAGCAGCTTAAGCAGCGGGAAATACAATGAGCAGTTCTTC.

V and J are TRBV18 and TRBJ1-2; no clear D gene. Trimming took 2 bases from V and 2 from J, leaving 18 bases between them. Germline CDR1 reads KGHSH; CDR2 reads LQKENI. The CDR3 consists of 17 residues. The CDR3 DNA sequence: TGTGCCAGCTCACCAGCTGGGGAGCCCCTACTAAACTATGGCTACACCTTC. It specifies CASSPAGEPLLNYGYTF.

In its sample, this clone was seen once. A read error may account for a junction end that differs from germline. In DNA form, the CDR3 reads TGTGTCAGTAGTATCCCCAACAAGGTTAGGGGTGAGAAGAACACTGAAGCTTTCTTT. It codes for CVSSIPNKVRGEKNTEAFF. This chain links TRBV19 with TRBJ1-1, with a weak D call TRBD1 (5 bases). This CDR3 has 19 amino acids. Germline lookup yields CDR1 LNHDA and CDR2 SQIVND (reference sequence).